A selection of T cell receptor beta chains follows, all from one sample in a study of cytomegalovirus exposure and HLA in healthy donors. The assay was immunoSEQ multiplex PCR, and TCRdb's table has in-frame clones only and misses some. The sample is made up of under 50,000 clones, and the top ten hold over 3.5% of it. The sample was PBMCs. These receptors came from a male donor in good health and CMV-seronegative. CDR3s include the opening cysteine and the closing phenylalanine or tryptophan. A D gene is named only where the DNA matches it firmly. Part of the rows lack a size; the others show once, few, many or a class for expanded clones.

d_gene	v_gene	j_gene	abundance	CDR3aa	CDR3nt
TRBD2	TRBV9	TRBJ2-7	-	CASSHPREGTSNEQYF	TGTGCCAGCAGCCACCCGAGGGAGGGGACCTCTAACGAGCAGTACTTC
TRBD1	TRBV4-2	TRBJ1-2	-	CASSRVGTGDGYTF	TGTGCCAGCAGCCGCGTCGGGACAGGGGATGGCTACACCTTC
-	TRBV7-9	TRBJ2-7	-	CVGQSSSYEQYF	TGTGTCGGACAGAGTAGCTCCTACGAGCAGTACTTC
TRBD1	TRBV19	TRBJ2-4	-	CASSRQGAGNIQYF	TGTGCCAGTAGCCGACAGGGGGCAGGAAACATTCAGTACTTC
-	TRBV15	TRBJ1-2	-	CATSRDLVGEQYYGYTF	TGTGCCACCAGCAGAGACCTCGTAGGGGAACAGTACTATGGCTACACCTTC
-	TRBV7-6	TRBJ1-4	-	CASSSTGSYNEKLFF	TGTGCCAGCAGCTCCACGGGATCTTATAATGAAAAACTGTTTTTT
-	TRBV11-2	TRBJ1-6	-	CASSSDSSYNSPLHF	TGTGCCAGCAGCTCCGACAGCTCCTATAATTCACCCCTCCACTTT
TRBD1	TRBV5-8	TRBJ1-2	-	CASSRDRGNYGYTF	TGTGCCAGCAGCCGGGACAGGGGCAACTATGGCTACACCTTC
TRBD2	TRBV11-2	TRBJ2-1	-	CASSLGTSGGGEFF	TGTGCCAGCAGCTTAGGGACTAGCGGGGGGGGTGAGTTCTTC
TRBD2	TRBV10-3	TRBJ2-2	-	CAMEPRPSGGSNTGELFF	TGTGCCATGGAACCACGGCCTAGCGGGGGGTCGAACACCGGGGAGCTGTTTTTT
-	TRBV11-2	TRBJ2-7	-	CASSVGQSYEQYF	TGTGCCAGCAGCGTCGGACAGTCCTACGAGCAGTACTTC
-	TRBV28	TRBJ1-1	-	CASSLNPGTEAFF	TGTGCCAGCAGTTTAAACCCGGGCACTGAAGCTTTCTTT
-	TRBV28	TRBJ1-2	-	CASSRQSGYTF	TGTGCCAGCAGCCGACAAAGTGGCTACACCTTC
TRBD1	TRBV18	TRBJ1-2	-	CASSIDRGGGYTF	TGTGCCAGCTCAATCGACAGGGGCGGAGGCTACACCTTC
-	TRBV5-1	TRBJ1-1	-	CASSFSGRANTEAFF	TGCGCCAGCAGCTTCTCTGGCAGGGCGAACACTGAAGCTTTCTTT
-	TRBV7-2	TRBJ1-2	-	CASARTDNYGYTF	TGTGCCAGCGCCCGGACAGACAACTATGGCTACACCTTC
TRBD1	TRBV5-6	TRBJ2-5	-	CASRSDRGPVVGETQYF	TGTGCCAGCAGGTCGGACAGGGGGCCGGTGGTAGGAGAGACCCAGTACTTC
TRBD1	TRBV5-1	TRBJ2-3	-	CASSPRTGEDTQYF	TGCGCCAGCAGCCCCCGGACAGGGGAGGATACGCAGTATTTT
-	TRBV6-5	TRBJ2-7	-	CASSYSSSAYEQYF	TGTGCCAGCAGTTACTCCAGTAGCGCCTACGAGCAGTACTTC
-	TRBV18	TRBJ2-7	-	CASTSGLSSYEQYF	TGTGCCAGCACGTCAGGACTCAGCTCCTACGAGCAGTACTTC
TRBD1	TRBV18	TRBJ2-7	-	CASSLRDRGFEQYF	TGTGCCAGTTCACTCCGGGACAGGGGATTCGAGCAGTACTTC
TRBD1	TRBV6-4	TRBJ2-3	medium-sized	CASSDSETGGTDTQYF	TGTGCCAGCAGTGACTCCGAGACAGGGGGCACAGATACGCAGTATTTT
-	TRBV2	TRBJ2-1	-	CAHKGERNEQFF	TGTGCCCACAAGGGGGAGAGGAATGAGCAGTTCTTC
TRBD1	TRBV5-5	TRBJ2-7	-	CASSRKDRGYEQYF	TGTGCCAGCAGCAGAAAGGACAGGGGGTACGAGCAGTACTTC
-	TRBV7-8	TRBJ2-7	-	CASTSTRSYEQYF	TGTGCCAGCACCTCGACTAGATCGTACGAGCAGTACTTC
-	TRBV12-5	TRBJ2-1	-	CASGQAGEQFF	TGTGCTAGTGGTCAAGCAGGGGAGCAGTTCTTC
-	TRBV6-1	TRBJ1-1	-	CASSDRQGNTEAFF	TGTGCCAGCAGTGATCGGCAGGGGAACACTGAAGCTTTCTTT
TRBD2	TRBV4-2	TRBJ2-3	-	CASSQDRRGGADTQYF	TGTGCCAGCAGCCAAGACAGGCGGGGGGGGGCAGATACGCAGTATTTT
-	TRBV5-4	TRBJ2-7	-	CASSASQGLYEQYF	TGTGCCAGCAGCGCTTCACAGGGCTTATACGAGCAGTACTTC
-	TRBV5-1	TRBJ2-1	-	CASSLSGDSYNEQFF	TGCGCCAGCAGCTTGTCAGGGGACTCCTACAATGAGCAGTTCTTC
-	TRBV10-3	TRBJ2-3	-	CAISAGTDTQYF	TGTGCCATCAGTGCGGGCACAGATACGCAGTATTTT
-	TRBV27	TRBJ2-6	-	CASSTRPGSGANVLTF	TGTGCCAGCAGTACCCGCCCAGGGTCTGGGGCCAACGTCCTGACTTTC
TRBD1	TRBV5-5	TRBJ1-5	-	CASSLRGGQGIQPQHF	TGTGCCAGCAGCCTGAGAGGGGGACAGGGCATTCAGCCCCAGCATTTT
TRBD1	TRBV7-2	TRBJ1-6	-	CASSLEGQNSPLHF	TGTGCCAGCAGCTTAGAGGGACAGAATTCACCCCTCCACTTT
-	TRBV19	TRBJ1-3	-	CATSGFSGNTIYF	TGTGCCACATCAGGGTTCTCGGGAAACACCATATATTTT
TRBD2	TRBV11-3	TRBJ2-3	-	CASSHGGLAGGADTQYF	TGTGCCAGCAGCCACGGAGGACTAGCGGGGGGAGCAGATACGCAGTATTTT
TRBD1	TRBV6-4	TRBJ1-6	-	CASTGQGGRLWNSPLHF	TGTGCCAGCACCGGACAGGGAGGGCGATTGTGGAATTCACCCCTCCACTTT
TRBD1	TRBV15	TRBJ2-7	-	CATSRTTGSADEQYF	TGTGCCACCAGCAGAACGACAGGGAGTGCGGACGAGCAGTACTTC
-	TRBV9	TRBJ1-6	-	CASSRDNYNSPLHF	TGTGCCAGCAGCCGGGACAACTATAATTCACCCCTCCACTTT
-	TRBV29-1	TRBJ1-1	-	CSGAGGVGTEAFF	TGCAGCGGAGCCGGGGGTGTCGGCACTGAAGCTTTCTTT
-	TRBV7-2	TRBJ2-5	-	CASSPEGGGNQETQYF	TGTGCCAGCAGCCCCGAAGGGGGGGGCAACCAAGAGACCCAGTACTTC
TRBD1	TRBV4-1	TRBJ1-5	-	CASSQGPGGEPQHF	TGCGCCAGCAGCCAAGGTCCAGGGGGTGAGCCCCAGCATTTT
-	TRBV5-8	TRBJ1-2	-	CASSLERPHANYGYTF	TGTGCCAGCAGCTTGGAGCGGCCACACGCTAACTATGGCTACACCTTC
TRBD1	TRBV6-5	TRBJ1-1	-	CASSPDRAYYEAFF	TGTGCCAGCAGTCCCGACAGGGCCTATTACGAAGCTTTCTTT
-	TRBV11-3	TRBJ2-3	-	CASSPRLAADTQYF	TGTGCCAGCAGCCCCCGACTCGCCGCAGATACGCAGTATTTT
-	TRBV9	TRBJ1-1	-	CASSVEGRGSTEAFF	TGTGCCAGCAGCGTAGAAGGTCGGGGGAGCACTGAAGCTTTCTTT
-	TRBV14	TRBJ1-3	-	CASSQAPAGTGNTIYF	TGTGCCAGCAGCCAAGCTCCCGCAGGGACTGGAAACACCATATATTTT
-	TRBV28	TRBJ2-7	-	CASSSSREQYF	TGTGCCAGCAGTTCCTCTCGGGAGCAGTACTTC
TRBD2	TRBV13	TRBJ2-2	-	CASSLAGLAETTGELFF	TGTGCCAGCAGCTTAGCTGGGCTAGCGGAAACCACCGGGGAGCTGTTTTTT
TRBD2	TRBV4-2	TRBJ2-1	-	CASSQGSGEDNEQFF	TGTGCCAGCAGCCAAGGTAGCGGGGAGGACAATGAGCAGTTCTTC
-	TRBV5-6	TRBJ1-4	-	CASSLVTATATNEKLFF	TGTGCCAGCAGCTTGGTAACGGCTACAGCAACTAATGAAAAACTGTTTTTT
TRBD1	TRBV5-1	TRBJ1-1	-	CASSTRQGVRVNTEAFF	TGCGCCAGCTCAACCCGACAGGGGGTGAGGGTGAACACTGAAGCTTTCTTT
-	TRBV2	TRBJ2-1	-	CASKRGAGNEQFF	TGTGCCAGCAAACGTGGTGCCGGGAATGAGCAGTTCTTC
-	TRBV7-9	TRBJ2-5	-	CASSFNSKETQYF	TGTGCCAGCAGCTTCAACAGCAAAGAGACCCAGTACTTC
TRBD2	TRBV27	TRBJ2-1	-	CASSLSTLAGGPGQFF	TGTGCCAGCAGTTTATCGACCCTAGCGGGGGGGCCAGGGCAGTTCTTC
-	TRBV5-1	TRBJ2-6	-	CASSSSSGANVLTF	TGCGCCAGCAGCTCCAGCTCTGGGGCCAACGTCCTGACTTTC
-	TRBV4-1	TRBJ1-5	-	CASSQDLGANQPQHF	TGCGCCAGCAGCCAAGATCTTGGGGCCAATCAGCCCCAGCATTTT
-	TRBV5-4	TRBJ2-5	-	CASSPGRGLREKETQYF	TGTGCCAGCAGCCCCGGTAGGGGGTTGAGAGAAAAAGAGACCCAGTACTTC
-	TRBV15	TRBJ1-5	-	CATSRDRGAGQPQHF	TGTGCCACCAGCAGAGATCGGGGTGCGGGTCAGCCCCAGCATTTT